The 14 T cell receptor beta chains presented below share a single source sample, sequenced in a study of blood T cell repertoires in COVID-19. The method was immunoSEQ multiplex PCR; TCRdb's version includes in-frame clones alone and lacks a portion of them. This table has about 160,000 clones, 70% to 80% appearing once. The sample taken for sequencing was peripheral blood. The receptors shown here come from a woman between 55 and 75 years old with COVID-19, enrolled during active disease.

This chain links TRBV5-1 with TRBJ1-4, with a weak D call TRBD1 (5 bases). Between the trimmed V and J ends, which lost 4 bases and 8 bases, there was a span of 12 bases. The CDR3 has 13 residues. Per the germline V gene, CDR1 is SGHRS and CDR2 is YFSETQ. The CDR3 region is CASSQGWGEKLFF. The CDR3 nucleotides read TGCGCCAGCAGCCAGGGCTGGGGAGAAAAACTGTTTTTT.

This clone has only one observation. CDR3 DNA sequence: TGCAGCGTTCCATCCTCGGGGGTAGCGACCACAGATACGCAGTATTTT. It yields the protein CSVPSSGVATTDTQYF. The gene calls are TRBV29-1 and TRBJ2-3; D is possibly TRBD2 (6 bases). Germline CDR1 reads SQVTM; CDR2 reads ANQGSEA. The CDR3 length is 16 residues. The V end lost 5 bases, the J end lost 2 bases, and 20 bases lay between the germline ends.

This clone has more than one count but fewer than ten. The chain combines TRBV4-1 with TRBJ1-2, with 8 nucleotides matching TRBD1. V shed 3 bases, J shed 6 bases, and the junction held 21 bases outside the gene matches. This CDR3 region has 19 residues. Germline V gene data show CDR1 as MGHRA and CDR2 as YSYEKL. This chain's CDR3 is CASSQFVRGGWDRLHGYTF. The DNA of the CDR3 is TGCGCCAGCAGCCAGTTCGTTAGAGGGGGATGGGACAGGCTTCATGGCTACACCTTC.

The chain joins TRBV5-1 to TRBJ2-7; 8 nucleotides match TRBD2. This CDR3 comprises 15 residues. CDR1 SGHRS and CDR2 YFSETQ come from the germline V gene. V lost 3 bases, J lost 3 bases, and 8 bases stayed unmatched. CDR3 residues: CASSSPGAGGYEQYF. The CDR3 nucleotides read TGCGCCAGCAGCTCCCCGGGGGCGGGAGGCTACGAGCAGTACTTC.

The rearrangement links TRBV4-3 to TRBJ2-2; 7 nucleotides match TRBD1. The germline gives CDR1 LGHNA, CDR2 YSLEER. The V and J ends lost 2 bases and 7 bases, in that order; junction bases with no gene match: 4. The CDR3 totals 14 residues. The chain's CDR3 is CASSQRGRSGELFF. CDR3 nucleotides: TGCGCCAGCAGCCAAAGGGGGCGCAGCGGGGAGCTGTTTTTT.

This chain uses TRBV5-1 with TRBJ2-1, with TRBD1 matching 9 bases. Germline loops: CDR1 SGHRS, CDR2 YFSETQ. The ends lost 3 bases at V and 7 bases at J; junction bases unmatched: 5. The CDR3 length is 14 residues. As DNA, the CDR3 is TGCGCCAGCAGCTGGTCTGGACAGGGGAATGAGCAGTTCTTC. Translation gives CASSWSGQGNEQFF.

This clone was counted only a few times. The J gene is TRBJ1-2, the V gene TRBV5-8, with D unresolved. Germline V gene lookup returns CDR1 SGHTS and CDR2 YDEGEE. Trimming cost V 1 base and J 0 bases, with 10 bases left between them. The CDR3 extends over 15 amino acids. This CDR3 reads CASSLLSGANYGYTF. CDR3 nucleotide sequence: TGTGCCAGCAGCTTGCTCTCGGGAGCTAACTATGGCTACACCTTC. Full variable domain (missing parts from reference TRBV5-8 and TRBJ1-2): EAGVTQSPTHLIKTRGQQATLRCSPISGHTSVYWYQQALGLGLQFLLWYDEGEERNRGNFPPRFSGRQFPNYSSELNVNALELEDSALYLCASSLLSGANYGYTFGSGTRLTVV.

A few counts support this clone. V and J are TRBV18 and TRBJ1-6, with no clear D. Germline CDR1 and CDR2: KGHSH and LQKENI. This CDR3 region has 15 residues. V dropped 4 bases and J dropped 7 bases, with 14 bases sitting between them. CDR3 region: CASSRNLAENSPLHF. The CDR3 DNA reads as TGTGCCAGCTCACGAAACCTCGCGGAAAATTCACCCCTCCACTTT.

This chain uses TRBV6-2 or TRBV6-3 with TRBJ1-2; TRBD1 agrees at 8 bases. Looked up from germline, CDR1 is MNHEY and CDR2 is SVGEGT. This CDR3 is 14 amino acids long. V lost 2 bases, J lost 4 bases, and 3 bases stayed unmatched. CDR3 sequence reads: CASSYAQGAYGYTF. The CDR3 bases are TGTGCCAGCAGTTACGCCCAGGGGGCCTATGGCTACACCTTC.

This CDR3 is CASSQAAGGEGEKLFF. As DNA, the CDR3 is TGTGCCAGCAGCCAAGCGGCAGGGGGCGAAGGTGAAAAACTGTTTTTT. This chain uses TRBV4-2 with TRBJ1-4; 8 nucleotides align to TRBD1. Trimming at V came to 1 base and at J to 7 bases, leaving 8 bases not matched to a gene. Germline V gene sequence: CDR1 LGHNA, CDR2 YNFKEQ. There are 16 residues in the CDR3.

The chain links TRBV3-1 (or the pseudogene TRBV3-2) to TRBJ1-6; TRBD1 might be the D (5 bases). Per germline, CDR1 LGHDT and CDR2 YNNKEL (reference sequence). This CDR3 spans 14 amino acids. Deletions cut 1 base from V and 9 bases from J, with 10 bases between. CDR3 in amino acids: CASSQAGASSPLHF. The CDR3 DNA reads TGTGCCAGCAGCCAAGCTGGGGCCAGTTCACCCCTCCACTTT.

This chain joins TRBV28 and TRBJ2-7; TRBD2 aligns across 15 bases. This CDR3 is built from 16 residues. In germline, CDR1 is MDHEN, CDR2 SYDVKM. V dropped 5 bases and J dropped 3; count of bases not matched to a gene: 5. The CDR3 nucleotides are TGTGCCAGCAGTCCGCGGACTAGCGGGAGGGACTACGAGCAGTACTTC. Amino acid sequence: CASSPRTSGRDYEQYF.

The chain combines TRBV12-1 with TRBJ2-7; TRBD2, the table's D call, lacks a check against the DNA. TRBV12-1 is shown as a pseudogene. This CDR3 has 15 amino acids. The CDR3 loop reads CASSPPRRNSYEQYF. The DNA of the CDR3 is TGTGCCAGCAGCCCACCGCGGAGGAACTCCTACGAGCAGTACTTC.

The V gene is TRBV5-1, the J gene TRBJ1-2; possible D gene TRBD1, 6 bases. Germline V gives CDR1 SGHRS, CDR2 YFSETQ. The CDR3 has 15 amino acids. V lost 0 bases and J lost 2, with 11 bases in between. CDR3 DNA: TGCGCCAGCAGCTTGGTAGGGGACACGAACTATGGCTACACCTTC. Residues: CASSLVGDTNYGYTF.